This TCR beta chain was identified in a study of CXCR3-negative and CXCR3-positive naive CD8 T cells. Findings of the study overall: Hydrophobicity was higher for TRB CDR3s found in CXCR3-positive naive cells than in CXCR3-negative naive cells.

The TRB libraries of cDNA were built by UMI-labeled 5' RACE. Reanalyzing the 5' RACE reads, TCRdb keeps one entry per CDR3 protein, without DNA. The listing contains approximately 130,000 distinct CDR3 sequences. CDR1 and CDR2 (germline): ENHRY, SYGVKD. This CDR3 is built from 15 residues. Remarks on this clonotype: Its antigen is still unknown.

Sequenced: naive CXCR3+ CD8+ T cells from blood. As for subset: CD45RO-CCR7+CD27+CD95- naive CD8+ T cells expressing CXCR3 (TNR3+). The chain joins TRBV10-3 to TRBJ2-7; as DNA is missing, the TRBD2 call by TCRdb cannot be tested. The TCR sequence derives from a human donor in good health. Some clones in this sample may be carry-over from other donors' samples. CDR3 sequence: CAISEIQNRAYEQYF.